The 32 T cell receptor beta chains reported below all come from one sample, sequenced in a study of graft-versus-host responses after intestinal transplantation. For these receptors, no antigen is known. Libraries were prepared by immunoSEQ multiplex PCR; TCRdb keeps only in-frame clonotypes and omits some of them. The sample has tens of thousands of clones, 94% seen once. The sample consisted of unstimulated CD4+ T cells sorted from spleen or lymph node cells, taken before transplant. These receptors were obtained from a human donor who was the organ donor for an intestinal transplant.

CDR3: CASSSPSGGYNTGELFF. The CDR3 DNA follows: TGTGCCAGCAGTTCCCCTAGCGGGGGGTATAACACCGGGGAGCTGTTTTTT. The V call is TRBV25-1, the J call TRBJ2-2; 11 bases are shared with TRBD2. Germline trimming cut 5 bases from V and 2 bases from J; bases unmatched to any gene: 7. Germline assignment: CDR1 MGHDK and CDR2 SYGVNS. This CDR3 contains 17 residues.

This clone was observed a single time. This chain joins TRBV19 and TRBJ1-5; 8 positions agree with TRBD1. V lost 5 bases, J lost 4 bases, and 7 bases stayed unmatched. The CDR3 has 15 amino acids. CDR1 and CDR2 (germline): LNHDA, SQIVND (reference sequence). CDR3 bases: TGTGCCAGTAGTCCCAGGACAGGGCCTAATCAGCCCCAGCATTTT. Translating gives CASSPRTGPNQPQHF.

This rearrangement joins TRBV5-4 to TRBJ2-7; D tentatively reads TRBD1 or TRBD2 (6 bases each). Looked up from germline, CDR1 is SGHNT and CDR2 is YYREEE (reference sequence). V was trimmed by 2 bases and J by 4 bases, leaving 16 bases between them. The CDR3 length is 15 residues. For the CDR3, the DNA is TGTGCCAGCAGCTTTGAGGGGGGCTACGTATACGAGCAGTACTTC. This translates into CASSFEGGYVYEQYF.

The rearrangement links TRBV2 to TRBJ1-5; 7 nucleotides agree with TRBD1. The CDR3 extends over 16 amino acids. V lost 6 bases and J lost 0; bases outside the gene matches: 8. Germline values: CDR1 SNHLY, CDR2 FYNNEI. The DNA for the CDR3 is TGTGCCAGCAGGGGAGGGACAGCAAATAGCAATCAGCCCCAGCATTTT. Protein: CASRGGTANSNQPQHF.

The V call is TRBV6-6, the J call TRBJ1-5; perhaps TRBD1 as D (6 bases). Trimming took 0 bases from V and 4 from J, leaving 10 bases between them. The CDR3 covers 15 residues. Germline loops: CDR1 MNHNY, CDR2 SVGAGI (reference sequence). The CDR3 DNA is TGTGCCAGCAGTTACTCCGGGGGACAAAATCAGCCCCAGCATTTT. Its translation is CASSYSGGQNQPQHF.

This rearrangement joins TRBV18 to TRBJ2-5, with TRBD2 identical over 8 bases. Germline CDR1 is KGHSH and CDR2 is LQKENI. The CDR3 has 15 residues. After removal of 3 bases from V and 5 bases from J, the junction contained 8 bases not matched to a gene. DNA of the CDR3: TGTGCCAGCTCACCCGTAGGACTAGCCGTTGAGACCCAGTACTTC. Amino acid sequence: CASSPVGLAVETQYF.

The chain links TRBV27 to TRBJ2-7; weak D call: TRBD1 (5 bases). Germline V gene data show CDR1 as MNHEY and CDR2 as SMNVEV (reference sequence). This CDR3 has 16 residues. Between the trimmed V and J ends, which lost 3 bases and 1 base, there was a span of 16 bases. In DNA, the CDR3 is TGTGCCAGCAGTTTCAAGGCAGGGAAGCCTTCCTACGAGCAGTACTTC. Its translation: CASSFKAGKPSYEQYF.

The chain links TRBV30 to TRBJ1-1, with D unresolved. This CDR3 contains 13 residues. Trimming pared 1 base from V and 4 bases from J, leaving 10 bases between. CDR1 and CDR2 (germline): GTSNPN, SVGIG (reference sequence). For the CDR3, the DNA is TGTGCCTGGAGTGACGTAGGGCCCACTGAAGCTTTCTTT. It encodes CAWSDVGPTEAFF.

The chain has TRBV2 and TRBJ1-6; D may be TRBD1 (5 bases). Trimming shortened V by 0 bases and J by 5 bases, and 11 bases separated the two germline ends. The CDR3 has 16 amino acids. Germline V CDR1 and CDR2: SNHLY, FYNNEI. CDR3 DNA: TGTGCCAGCAGTGAAGCTTTTAGACAGAATAATTCACCCCTCCACTTT. Its protein product is CASSEAFRQNNSPLHF.

The rearrangement uses TRBV9 and TRBJ1-1; D possibly corresponds to TRBD1 (5 bases). CDR3 length equals 14 residues. Germline V gene lookup returns CDR1 SGDLS and CDR2 YYNGEE. The ends were cut back, 4 bases at V and 2 bases at J, with 12 bases in the middle. This CDR3 reads CASSRGATNTEAFF. The CDR3 region has the DNA TGTGCCAGCAGCCGAGGGGCTACTAACACTGAAGCTTTCTTT. The full variable domain, in which reference TRBV9 and TRBJ1-1 provide the parts outside the CDR3, is DSGVTQTPKHLITATGQRVTLRCSPRSGDLSVYWYQQSLDQGLQFLIQYYNGEERAKGNILERFSAQQFPDLHSELNLSSLELGDSALYFCASSRGATNTEAFFGQGTRLTVV.

As concerns this clone: The junction does not match germline at one end; this may be a read error. The V call is TRBV4-1, the J call TRBJ1-5; D perhaps matches TRBD1 (5 bases). The CDR3 consists of 16 residues. Germline-derived CDR1 and CDR2 are MGHRA and YSYEKL. The CDR3: CASSQTNSAGGEPQLF. CDR3 DNA: TGCGCCAGCAGCCAAACCAATTCTGCAGGAGGGGAGCCCCAGCTTTTT.

The chain carries TRBV25-1 and TRBJ2-7; maybe TRBD2 (7 bases). CDR1 and CDR2 (germline): MGHDK, SYGVNS. Trimming took 3 bases from V and 6 from J, leaving 12 bases between them. CDR3 length: 13 amino acids. This CDR3 is CASSDKGGSEQYF. The CDR3 bases are TGTGCCAGCAGTGACAAGGGGGGGTCCGAGCAGTACTTC.

This clone was picked up one time. The gene calls are TRBV4-1 and TRBJ1-2, with D tentatively TRBD1 (5 bases). V shed 0 bases and J shed 2 bases, with 10 bases lying between them. CDR3 length: 15 residues. Germline CDR1 and CDR2: MGHRA and YSYEKL. CDR3 sequence: CASSQDSAGNYGYTF. As DNA, the CDR3 is TGCGCCAGCAGCCAAGATTCGGCAGGGAACTATGGCTACACCTTC.

This chain joins TRBV2 and TRBJ1-6, with D uncertain. The CDR3 is made up of 12 amino acids. The germline V gene has CDR1 SNHLY and CDR2 FYNNEI. Trimming took off 7 bases at V and 13 bases at J, with 14 bases between the two ends. CDR3 sequence: CASKGSSKPLHF. The CDR3, as DNA: TGTGCCAGCAAAGGCTCGTCGAAGCCCCTCCACTTT.

The chain has TRBV18 and TRBJ1-5; D is uncertain. The CDR3 spans 15 residues. The V gene lost 3 bases and the J gene lost 4 bases, with 13 bases spanning the gap. Per germline, CDR1 KGHSH and CDR2 LQKENI. Here the CDR3 reads CASSPTVDHNQPQHF. The CDR3 nucleotides read TGTGCCAGCTCACCGACGGTCGACCATAATCAGCCCCAGCATTTT.

The J gene is TRBJ1-5, the V gene TRBV30, with 7 bases that match TRBD1. Germline loops: CDR1 GTSNPN, CDR2 SVGIG (reference sequence). The CDR3 has 13 amino acids. The ends lost 5 bases at V and 6 bases at J; junction bases unmatched: 7. CDR3 in DNA: TGTGCCTGGCACAGGGGAACGGGTCAGCCCCAGCATTTT. Protein product: CAWHRGTGQPQHF.

V usage is TRBV4-1 and J usage is TRBJ1-5, with no clear D. V lost 1 base, J lost 0 bases, and 4 bases lay in between. Germline CDR1 MGHRA, CDR2 YSYEKL. The CDR3 has 14 amino acids. The CDR3: CASSQVDSNQPQHF. Here the CDR3 DNA reads TGCGCCAGCAGCCAAGTGGATAGCAATCAGCCCCAGCATTTT.

The rearrangement links TRBV7-9 to TRBJ1-1; perhaps TRBD1 as D (6 bases). Germline CDR1 SEHNR, CDR2 FQNEAQ (reference sequence). Trimming left V 7 bases short and J 0 bases short, with 12 bases between. CDR3 length: 14 residues. DNA for the CDR3: TGTGCCAGCAACCCCGGGACACTGAACACTGAAGCTTTCTTT. It translates to CASNPGTLNTEAFF.

For the CDR3, the DNA is TGTGCCAGTAGTATCCAGGGGGACAGCTCCTACGAGCAGTACTTC. It codes for CASSIQGDSSYEQYF. The rearrangement links TRBV19 to TRBJ2-7; 7 bases agree with TRBD1. The J segment lost 0 bases and the V segment lost 3 bases, leaving 5 bases of the junction unmatched. Germline V CDR1 and CDR2: LNHDA, SQIVND (reference sequence). CDR3 length equals 15 residues. Variable domain in full (rest from reference TRBV19 and TRBJ2-7): DGGITQSPKYLFRKEGQNVTLSCEQNLNHDAMYWYRQDPGQGLRLIYYSQIVNDFQKGDIAEGYSVSREKKESFPLTVTSAQKNPTAFYLCASSIQGDSSYEQYFGPGTRLTVT.

The chain links TRBV11-2 to TRBJ1-4; 11 bases map to TRBD1. CDR1 and CDR2 (germline): SGHAT, FQNNGV. V gave up 0 bases and J gave up 7 bases; unmatched junction bases: 4. The CDR3 has 16 amino acids. The CDR3, as DNA: TGTGCCAGCAGCTTAGATCGGACAGGGGGCGCTGAAAAACTGTTTTTT. Translating gives CASSLDRTGGAEKLFF.

V gene TRBV13 combines with J gene TRBJ1-1; the D is unclear. Germline loops: CDR1 PRHDT, CDR2 FYEKMQ (reference sequence). The CDR3 spans 14 residues. V was trimmed by 6 bases and J by 1 base, leaving 12 bases between them. CDR3 loop: CASRRIPGNTEAFF. The CDR3 DNA reads as TGTGCCAGCAGGAGGATCCCAGGGAACACTGAAGCTTTCTTT.

V is TRBV9 and J is TRBJ2-3, with 13 bases aligning to TRBD2. Germline V gives CDR1 SGDLS, CDR2 YYNGEE. There are 17 residues in the CDR3. V lost 0 bases, J lost 1 base, and 2 bases stayed unmatched. In DNA form, the CDR3 reads TGTGCCAGCAGCGTAGGAGGGACTAGCGGGGGCACAGATACGCAGTATTTT. Protein product: CASSVGGTSGGTDTQYF.

The CDR3 coding sequence is TGTGCCAGCAGCGTAGGTCTAGCGGGAACTGAGCAGTTCTTC. Amino acids: CASSVGLAGTEQFF. V and J are TRBV9 and TRBJ2-1; 9 bases are a match to TRBD2. The germline gives CDR1 SGDLS, CDR2 YYNGEE. This CDR3 has 14 amino acids. V lost 0 bases to trimming and J lost 9 bases; unmatched junction nucleotides: 4.

The CDR3 DNA reads TGTGCCAGCAGCCTGGGGGGAGGCAGCTCGGCCTACAATGAGCAGTTCTTC. Protein product: CASSLGGGSSAYNEQFF. The chain couples TRBV5-4 to TRBJ2-1; D perhaps matches TRBD2 (6 bases). V was pared by 4 bases and J by 2 bases, with 19 bases between. Germline V gives CDR1 SGHNT, CDR2 YYREEE (reference sequence). The CDR3 covers 17 residues.

The rearrangement uses TRBV28 and TRBJ1-2; 7 bases fit TRBD1. CDR3 length: 13 residues. Trimming removed 7 bases from V and 8 bases from J; junction bases left unmatched: 10. CDR1 and CDR2 from the germline V gene are MDHEN and SYDVKM. The CDR3 DNA reads as TGTGCCAGCATCGACAACGCCAGGGGGGGCTACACCTTC. Translating gives CASIDNARGGYTF.

This chain joins TRBV19 and TRBJ1-3; unclear D gene. Trimming pared 0 bases from V and 1 base from J, leaving 16 bases between. Germline V gene lookup returns CDR1 LNHDA and CDR2 SQIVND (reference sequence). CDR3 length: 18 amino acids. In nucleotides, the CDR3 is TGTGCCAGTAGTATAGACCGCAGGAAGGCTTCGTCTGGAAACACCATATATTTT. Translated, it gives CASSIDRRKASSGNTIYF.

The J gene is TRBJ1-6, the V gene TRBV11-3; no clear D. Germline V gene sequence: CDR1 SGHNT, CDR2 YENEEA. Trimming cost V 1 base and J 6 bases, with 10 bases left between them. The CDR3 length is 15 residues. This CDR3 is CASSLGGAGNSPLHF. In nucleotides, the CDR3 is TGTGCCAGCAGCTTAGGAGGCGCGGGTAATTCACCCCTCCACTTT.

J is TRBJ1-5 and V is TRBV18, with a possible D match to TRBD1 (5 bases). CDR3 length: 15 amino acids. V dropped 0 bases and J dropped 5 bases, with 11 bases sitting between them. Germline-derived CDR1 and CDR2 are KGHSH and LQKENI. CDR3 bases: TGTGCCAGCTCACCACCCTCCGGGGGGGATCAGCCCCAGCATTTT. The encoded protein is CASSPPSGGDQPQHF.

The rearrangement links TRBV5-1 to TRBJ1-1, with D unresolved. Trimming shortened V by 0 bases and J by 0 bases, and 9 bases separated the two germline ends. Germline V lookup: CDR1 SGHRS, CDR2 YFSETQ. The length of the CDR3 is 15 residues. In DNA, the CDR3 is TGCGCCAGCAGCTTGGGAGACACTATGAACACTGAAGCTTTCTTT. The encoded protein is CASSLGDTMNTEAFF.

The genes are TRBV5-4 and TRBJ2-5, with 10 nucleotides matching TRBD2. There are 17 residues in the CDR3. Germline CDR1 and CDR2: SGHNT and YYREEE (reference sequence). J lost 3 bases, V lost 1 base, and 9 bases had no gene match. The CDR3 region has the DNA TGTGCCAGCAGCTTGTCTCTTGGAACTAGCGGGGAAGAGACCCAGTACTTC. Residues: CASSLSLGTSGEETQYF.

The chain uses TRBV27 and TRBJ2-3; D perhaps matches TRBD1 (5 bases). Germline CDR1 and CDR2: MNHEY and SMNVEV (reference sequence). CDR3 length equals 14 residues. Trimming left V 2 bases short and J 2 bases short, with 8 bases between. This chain's CDR3 is CASSLGHPTDTQYF. CDR3 bases: TGTGCCAGCAGTTTAGGACACCCCACAGATACGCAGTATTTT.

The gene calls are TRBV5-1 and TRBJ2-7, with 9 bases that match TRBD1. V trimming: 4 bases; J trimming: 3 bases; junction bases outside the gene matches: 14. From germline, CDR1 is SGHRS and CDR2 YFSETQ. CDR3 length equals 17 residues. CDR3 sequence (DNA): TGCGCCAGCAGCCCTGGCGTGGGACAGGGATCCGACTACGAGCAGTACTTC. Its translation: CASSPGVGQGSDYEQYF.